The sequence of this T cell receptor (beta chain) was determined in a study of response to subunit inactivated influenza vaccine. The study, taken as a whole, reports: The authors suggested that every seasonal influenza vaccination recruits few new T cells.

To note about this clonotype: Its antigen is as yet unknown.

TCRdb re-called the RT-PCR reads with MiXCR, one entry per CDR3 protein. The sample shows approximately 520,000 distinct CDR3 sequences, about 25% of them seen only once. The CDR3 sequence is 20 residues long. The ends lost 4 bases at V and 0 bases at J; junction bases unmatched: 14. Germline loops: CDR1 MNHEY, CDR2 SVGEGT. The rearrangement joins TRBV6-2 or TRBV6-3 to TRBJ2-6, with TRBD1 matching 8 bases. This clonotype was obtained from a man aged 45 to 65 who received an inactivated influenza vaccine. Sequenced here: CD4+ T cells sorted from PBMCs, sampled more than 4 days after vaccination. In DNA, the CDR3 is TGTGCCAGCAGTTCTTGGACAGGGAAGTCGTCCCGCTCTGGGGCCAACGTCCTGACTTTC. Encoded protein: CASSSWTGKSSRSGANVLTF.